The 32 T cell receptor beta chains below were found in one sample sequenced in a study of a mutant IDH1 vaccine in newly diagnosed glioma. As for time point: baseline, week 1 (first vaccination visit). The treatment here: pre-vaccination baseline after standard-of-care therapy. Data came from immunoSEQ multiplex PCR; TCRdb stores just in-frame clones and leaves some out. The sample yields tens of thousands of clones, more than 65% seen once. The input for sequencing was PBMCs, taken from a glioma patient treated with radiotherapy, temozolomide or both. Every receptor here comes from a middle-aged man with glioma. Some clones in this sample may be carry-over from other donors' samples.

This rearrangement joins TRBV6-5 to TRBJ2-7; a weak D match, TRBD2 (6 bases). V dropped 0 bases and J dropped 3 bases, with 12 bases sitting between them. Germline V gene lookup returns CDR1 MNHEY and CDR2 SVGAGI. The CDR3 is made up of 15 amino acids. The CDR3 protein is CASSYSGGSYYEQYF. In nucleotides, the CDR3 is TGTGCCAGCAGTTACTCCGGGGGATCTTACTACGAGCAGTACTTC.

J is TRBJ1-1 and V is TRBV6-5; D perhaps matches TRBD1 (5 bases). Per germline, CDR1 MNHEY and CDR2 SVGAGI. V was trimmed by 4 bases and J by 1 base, leaving 16 bases between them. The CDR3 spans 16 residues. CDR3 DNA sequence: TGTGCCAGCAGTTCGCAGGGAGCGCCTAGGAACACTGAAGCTTTCTTT. Translated, it gives CASSSQGAPRNTEAFF.

V is TRBV13 and J is TRBJ1-1; D not certain. CDR1 PRHDT and CDR2 FYEKMQ come from the germline V gene (reference sequence). V was pared by 0 bases and J by 0 bases, with 8 bases between. The CDR3 length is 15 residues. This CDR3 is CASSLGGGMNTEAFF. As DNA, the CDR3 is TGTGCCAGCAGCTTAGGCGGAGGAATGAACACTGAAGCTTTCTTT. Full variable domain (outside the CDR3, taken from reference TRBV13 and TRBJ1-1): AAGVIQSPRHLIKEKRETATLKCYPIPRHDTVYWYQQGPGQDPQFLISFYEKMQSDKGSIPDRFSAQQFSDYHSELNMSSLELGDSALYFCASSLGGGMNTEAFFGQGTRLTVV.

This sequence joins TRBV6-5 and TRBJ1-1; 7 nucleotides match TRBD1. The CDR3 has 15 residues. V lost 4 bases, J lost 1 base, and 6 bases stayed unmatched. CDR1 and CDR2 (germline): MNHEY, SVGAGI. The CDR3 DNA sequence: TGTGCCAGCAGTTTGGAGGGGGCCACGAACACTGAAGCTTTCTTT. As protein: CASSLEGATNTEAFF.

The V gene is TRBV18, the J gene TRBJ2-3; D not certain. The germline CDR1 and CDR2 sequences are KGHSH and LQKENI. The CDR3 runs 13 residues. Deletions cut 3 bases from V and 4 bases from J, with 8 bases between. The CDR3 sequence: CASSPPSSDTQYF. In nucleotides, the CDR3 is TGTGCCAGCTCACCCCCGAGTTCAGATACGCAGTATTTT.

The rearrangement uses TRBV5-4 and TRBJ2-7; tentative D call: TRBD1 (5 bases). Germline assignment: CDR1 SGHNT and CDR2 YYREEE (reference sequence). V dropped 7 bases and J dropped 2 bases, with 16 bases sitting between them. The CDR3 sequence is 14 residues long. The CDR3 DNA follows: TGTGCCAGCGGAAAACAGGTTCCCGCCTACGAGCAGTACTTC. Its protein product is CASGKQVPAYEQYF.

The chain carries TRBV30 and TRBJ1-5, with D unresolved. V was clipped by 1 base and J by 7 bases, with 8 bases between them. Germline assignment: CDR1 GTSNPN and CDR2 SVGIG (reference sequence). This CDR3 region has 12 residues. CDR3 region: CAWSGSGQPQHF. DNA for the CDR3: TGTGCCTGGAGTGGTTCGGGGCAGCCCCAGCATTTT.

This sequence joins TRBV2 and TRBJ2-3; the D gene could be TRBD1 or TRBD2 (5 bases each). Germline V CDR1 and CDR2: SNHLY, FYNNEI. V was shortened by 8 bases and J by 0 bases, with 6 bases between the two germline ends. The CDR3 runs to 12 residues. The CDR3 nucleotides read TGTGCCAGCGGGGGTAGCACAGATACGCAGTATTTT. Translating it yields CASGGSTDTQYF.

The V call is TRBV13, the J call TRBJ1-4; D unclear. Germline V gives CDR1 PRHDT, CDR2 FYEKMQ (reference sequence). The CDR3 runs to 14 residues. Trimming shortened V by 4 bases and J by 3 bases, and 9 bases separated the two germline ends. DNA of the CDR3: TGTGCCAGCAGCTCGAGGGCCCCTAATGAAAAACTGTTTTTT. Residues: CASSSRAPNEKLFF.

J is TRBJ2-2 and V is TRBV9; the D is unclear. The CDR3 loop spans 16 amino acids. In germline, CDR1 is SGDLS, CDR2 YYNGEE. The ends were cut back, 0 bases at V and 1 base at J, with 10 bases in the middle. In nucleotides, the CDR3 is TGTGCCAGCAGCGTAGGTGTAGGGCGGAACACCGGGGAGCTGTTTTTT. Protein: CASSVGVGRNTGELFF.

This rearrangement joins TRBV9 to TRBJ2-7; TRBD1 matches 9 bases. This CDR3 contains 15 residues. V shed 4 bases and J 4 bases; nucleotides not matched to a gene: 9. Per germline, CDR1 SGDLS and CDR2 YYNGEE. CDR3 residues: CASSPRTGDWYEQYF. The CDR3 DNA reads as TGTGCCAGCAGCCCAAGGACAGGGGATTGGTACGAGCAGTACTTC.

This clone is a singleton in its sample. V and J are TRBV5-4 and TRBJ1-4; TRBD1 is a possible D gene (6 bases). The CDR3 is 16 residues long. From germline, CDR1 is SGHNT and CDR2 YYREEE (reference sequence). V was shortened by 2 bases and J by 0 bases, with 11 bases between the two germline ends. CDR3 nucleotides: TGTGCCAGCAGCTTAGGGACACCCGCAACTAATGAAAAACTGTTTTTT. This translates into CASSLGTPATNEKLFF. Full variable domain (missing parts from reference TRBV5-4 and TRBJ1-4): ETGVTQSPTHLIKTRGQQVTLRCSSQSGHNTVSWYQQALGQGPQFIFQYYREEENGRGNFPPRFSGLQFPNYSSELNVNALELDDSALYLCASSLGTPATNEKLFFGSGTQLSVL.

The chain employs TRBV4-1 and TRBJ1-2, with 10 bases identical to TRBD1. The CDR3 is 15 amino acids. CDR1 and CDR2 (germline): MGHRA, YSYEKL. V was clipped by 4 bases and J by 8 bases; unmatched bases: 10. The CDR3 DNA follows: TGCGCCAGCAGCCCCATGGGACAGGGGCGCTACGGCTACACCTTC. Its protein product is CASSPMGQGRYGYTF.

The V and J genes are TRBV29-1 and TRBJ2-2, with D possibly matching TRBD1 (6 bases). The CDR3 consists of 16 residues. Per germline, CDR1 SQVTM and CDR2 ANQGSEA. V was pared by 1 base and J by 10 bases, with 22 bases between. The CDR3 DNA follows: TGCAGCGTTGAAGGTGTTGGGGGCAGGCCACGTGCGGAGCTGTTTTTT. This sequence encodes CSVEGVGGRPRAELFF.

The chain combines TRBV7-8 with TRBJ2-2, with 15 bases identical to TRBD2. This CDR3 contains 17 residues. Looked up from germline, CDR1 is SGHVS and CDR2 is FQNEAQ. V lost 5 bases, J lost 4 bases, and 5 bases stayed unmatched. As DNA, the CDR3 is TGTGCCAGCAGCCGGACTAGCGGGGGGGAAGGCACCGGGGAGCTGTTTTTT. This codes for CASSRTSGGEGTGELFF.

The chain joins TRBV2 to TRBJ2-5; TRBD2 matches 10 bases. The CDR3 spans 18 residues. Germline V lookup: CDR1 SNHLY, CDR2 FYNNEI. V shed 0 bases and J 0 bases; nucleotides not matched to a gene: 7. CDR3 protein: CASSEALSGGTNQETQYF. The CDR3 DNA sequence: TGTGCCAGCAGTGAAGCGCTTAGCGGGGGGACAAACCAAGAGACCCAGTACTTC.

This clone was recorded a few times. This chain links TRBV4-1 with TRBJ1-6; D unclear. The V gene lost 0 bases and the J gene lost 9 bases, with 9 bases spanning the gap. The CDR3 is 14 amino acids. Per germline, CDR1 MGHRA and CDR2 YSYEKL. The CDR3 nucleotides read TGCGCCAGCAGCCAAGATACCCGTGTTTCACCCCTCCACTTT. This sequence encodes CASSQDTRVSPLHF.

This clone was recorded a few times. The chain joins TRBV4-1 to TRBJ1-6, with TRBD1 as a possible D gene (5 bases). Germline V gene sequence: CDR1 MGHRA, CDR2 YSYEKL. This CDR3 is built from 16 residues. Trimming pared 11 bases from V and 0 bases from J, leaving 17 bases between. CDR3 nucleotide sequence: TGCGCCTGCTCCCTGACAGCCAGCTCCTATAATTCACCCCTCCACTTT. Amino acids: CACSLTASSYNSPLHF.

The rearrangement uses TRBV27 and TRBJ1-2; perhaps TRBD1 as D (5 bases). Between the trimmed V and J ends, which lost 6 bases and 4 bases, there was a span of 18 bases. Germline lookup yields CDR1 MNHEY and CDR2 SMNVEV (reference sequence). The CDR3 spans 15 residues. DNA for the CDR3: TGTGCCAGCAGATCCTCCGGGACGGGAAGCTATGGCTACACCTTC. Translating it yields CASRSSGTGSYGYTF.

This chain connects TRBV30 to TRBJ2-7; D perhaps matches TRBD1 (6 bases). The CDR3 contains 13 residues. Germline CDR1 and CDR2: GTSNPN and SVGIG (reference sequence). Deletions cut 3 bases from V and 5 bases from J, with 14 bases between. The CDR3: CAWRNAGADEQYF. The CDR3 nucleotides are TGTGCCTGGAGAAACGCAGGGGCCGACGAGCAGTACTTC. Supplemented by reference TRBV30 and TRBJ2-7, the full variable domain reads SQTIHQWPATLVQPVGSPLSLECTVEGTSNPNLYWYRQAAGRGLQLLFYSVGIGQISSEVPQNLSASRPQDRQFILSSKKLLLSDSGFYLCAWRNAGADEQYFGPGTRLTVT.

The rearrangement joins TRBV7-2 to TRBJ2-7; TRBD1 agrees at 7 bases. The V segment lost 5 bases and the J segment 4 bases; nucleotides outside the gene matches: 11. The germline CDR1 and CDR2 sequences are SGHTA and FQGNSA. The CDR3 length is 15 residues. DNA for the CDR3: TGTGCCAGCAGCATCCCCGGGACAGAAATATACGAGCAGTACTTC. It encodes CASSIPGTEIYEQYF.

The DNA for the CDR3 is TGTGCCAGCAGCGGGGGGACTAGCGGGGGGGACACGCAGTATTTT. Encoded protein: CASSGGTSGGDTQYF. The V and J genes are TRBV25-1 and TRBJ2-3, with 16 nucleotides matching TRBD2. CDR1 MGHDK and CDR2 SYGVNS come from the germline V gene. V dropped 6 bases and J dropped 9; count of bases not matched to a gene: 6. CDR3 length: 15 residues.

The V gene is TRBV30, the J gene TRBJ1-6; maybe TRBD1 (5 bases). CDR3 length: 16 residues. Trimming cost V 0 bases and J 7 bases, with 16 bases left between them. Germline values: CDR1 GTSNPN, CDR2 SVGIG (reference sequence). This CDR3 is CAWSVSGRVGNSPLHF. CDR3 DNA: TGTGCCTGGAGTGTAAGTGGCAGGGTAGGGAATTCACCCCTCCACTTT.

Notes on this clone: Other nucleotide sequences in the sample specify the same CDR3. The V and J genes are TRBV19 and TRBJ1-5; D gene ambiguous. Per the germline V gene, CDR1 is LNHDA and CDR2 is SQIVND (reference sequence). The CDR3 is 12 amino acids. Trimming removed 4 bases from V and 4 bases from J, with 5 bases in between. The CDR3 sequence: CASSRQNQPQHF. The CDR3 DNA reads TGTGCCAGTAGTAGGCAAAATCAGCCCCAGCATTTT.

The V gene is TRBV7-2, the J gene TRBJ2-5, with 7 bases that match TRBD1. V was pared by 4 bases and J by 5 bases, with 4 bases of the junction left unmatched. The CDR3 sequence is 13 residues long. Germline-derived CDR1 and CDR2 are SGHTA and FQGNSA. In DNA form, the CDR3 reads TGTGCCAGCAGCTCCATGACAGGGGAGACCCAGTACTTC. Amino acid sequence: CASSSMTGETQYF.

This chain uses TRBV9 with TRBJ2-2, with D possibly being TRBD2 (5 bases). Trimming took off 3 bases at V and 6 bases at J, with 15 bases between the two ends. The CDR3 spans 15 residues. The germline CDR1 and CDR2 sequences are SGDLS and YYNGEE. The CDR3 here is CASSAAGRGSGELFF. CDR3 coding DNA: TGTGCCAGCAGCGCCGCCGGTCGAGGGTCCGGGGAGCTGTTTTTT.

V usage is TRBV6-6 and J usage is TRBJ1-3, with 9 bases that match TRBD1. With V trimmed by 7 bases and J by 4 bases, 2 bases remained unmatched. The CDR3 totals 13 residues. Germline CDR1 reads MNHNY; CDR2 reads SVGAGI (reference sequence). The CDR3 sequence is CASTGQGGNTIYF. Written as DNA, the CDR3 is TGTGCCAGCACGGGACAGGGCGGAAACACCATATATTTT.

V usage is TRBV10-1 and J usage is TRBJ2-7; 10 bases match TRBD1. CDR1 WNHNN and CDR2 SYGVQD come from the germline V gene (reference sequence). V lost 5 bases to trimming and J lost 2 bases; unmatched junction nucleotides: 3. This CDR3 comprises 14 residues. CDR3 sequence (DNA): TGCGCCAGCAGTTGGGACAGGGGCGCCTACGAGCAGTACTTC. Translated, it gives CASSWDRGAYEQYF.

Here the CDR3 DNA reads TGTGCCATCAGTGAACAGGGGTACGAGCAGTACTTC. Translated: CAISEQGYEQYF. The chain carries TRBV10-3 and TRBJ2-7; 7 bases match TRBD1. V was clipped by 3 bases and J by 4 bases; unmatched bases: 0. The CDR3 runs to 12 residues. The V gene's germline CDR1 is ENHRY and CDR2 SYGVKD.

V is TRBV6-6 and J is TRBJ1-2; the D is unclear. This CDR3 comprises 11 residues. V lost 4 bases to trimming and J lost 3 bases, with 3 bases between them. Per germline, CDR1 MNHNY and CDR2 SVGAGI (reference sequence). For the CDR3, the DNA is TGTGCCAGCAGTTTAGACTATGGCTACACCTTC. Translated: CASSLDYGYTF.

This clone has just a few counts. V is TRBV7-2 and J is TRBJ2-4; 7 nucleotides match TRBD1. V dropped 3 bases and J dropped 6; count of bases not matched to a gene: 2. This CDR3 is 13 amino acids long. CDR1 is SGHTA, CDR2 FQGNSA, per germline. CDR3 bases: TGTGCCAGCAGCTTTAGACAGGGAAACATTCAGTACTTC. Translating gives CASSFRQGNIQYF.

This sequence joins TRBV4-1 and TRBJ2-3; D not resolved. The V gene lost 3 bases and the J gene lost 1 base, with 11 bases spanning the gap. Germline V CDR1 and CDR2: MGHRA, YSYEKL. The CDR3 loop spans 15 amino acids. CDR3 sequence reads: CASSHRQPRTDTQYF. For the CDR3, the DNA is TGCGCCAGCAGCCACCGCCAGCCGCGCACAGATACGCAGTATTTT.